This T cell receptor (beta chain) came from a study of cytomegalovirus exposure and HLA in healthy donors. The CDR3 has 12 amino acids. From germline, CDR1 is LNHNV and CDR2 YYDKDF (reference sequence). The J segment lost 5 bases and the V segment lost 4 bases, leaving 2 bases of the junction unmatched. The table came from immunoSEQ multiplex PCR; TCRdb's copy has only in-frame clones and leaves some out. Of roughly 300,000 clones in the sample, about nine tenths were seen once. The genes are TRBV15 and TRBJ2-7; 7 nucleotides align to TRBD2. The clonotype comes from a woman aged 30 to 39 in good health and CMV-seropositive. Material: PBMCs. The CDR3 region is CATSTTSDEQYF. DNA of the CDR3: TGTGCCACCAGCACCACTAGCGACGAGCAGTACTTC.